Listed here is a single TCR beta chain. This sample is drawn from a study of blood T cell repertoires in COVID-19. This CDR3 spans 14 amino acids. The V gene end was trimmed by 3 bases and the J gene end by 6 bases; junction bases not matched to a gene: 6. Germline CDR1 reads SGDLS; CDR2 reads YYNGEE. Here immunoSEQ multiplex PCR was the method, and the copy in TCRdb shows in-frame clones only, minus some. Of about 140,000 clones listed, around four fifths are singletons. The V gene is TRBV9, the J gene TRBJ2-4; 7 nucleotides line up with TRBD2. Sequenced: PBMCs or T cells enriched from blood (not recorded which). This clonotype originated in a man in his sixties or seventies who had been exposed to COVID-19. The CDR3 protein is CASSAGGGGNIQYF. The DNA for the CDR3 is TGTGCCAGCAGCGCCGGCGGGGGTGGAAACATTCAGTACTTC.